Listed below are T cell receptor beta chains from one sample, sequenced in a study of shared clonotypes between healthy human individuals. Some clones are missing from TCRdb's copy, which holds only in-frame ones; the method was immunoSEQ multiplex PCR. Counted here are more than 2 million clones, roughly 93% occurring once; the ten biggest clones make up less than 2%. Specimen: naive CD8+ T cells from PBMCs. These receptors were taken from a man aged 18 to 30 in good health. Some clones in this sample may be carry-over from other donors' samples. The CDR3 runs from the conserved cysteine through the conserved F or W. D genes are given only for firm matches. Part of the rows lack a size; the others show once, few, many or a class for expanded clones.

D	size	V	J	length	CDR3	DNA
TRBD1	-	TRBV6-1	TRBJ2-1	12	CAGRDRGLEQFF	TGTGCCGGTCGGGACAGGGGGCTTGAGCAGTTCTTC
-	-	TRBV30	TRBJ2-7	14	CAWSVGPVPYEQYF	TGTGCCTGGAGTGTAGGGCCGGTACCTTACGAGCAGTACTTC
-	-	TRBV9	TRBJ1-2	16	CASTSRGGSPNYGYTF	TGTGCCAGCACCTCAAGGGGGGGCAGCCCTAACTATGGCTACACCTTC
TRBD1	-	TRBV28	TRBJ2-1	15	CASRKTGTGGHEQFF	TGTGCCAGCAGGAAAACCGGGACAGGGGGCCATGAGCAGTTCTTC
-	-	TRBV4-1	TRBJ2-7	15	CASSLSRTGIYEQYF	TGCGCCAGCAGCCTAAGCCGTACGGGAATCTACGAGCAGTACTTC
-	-	TRBV18	TRBJ1-5	13	CASSGGRDQPQHF	TGTGCCAGCTCAGGGGGCAGGGATCAGCCCCAGCATTTT
-	-	TRBV7-3	TRBJ2-1	14	CASSLSGEYNEQFF	TGTGCCAGCAGCTTAAGCGGAGAATACAATGAGCAGTTCTTC
-	-	TRBV4-3	TRBJ2-1	14	CASSIGTPYNEQFF	TGCGCCAGCAGCATCGGGACACCATACAATGAGCAGTTCTTC
TRBD2	-	TRBV7-2	TRBJ2-7	16	CASSLASGIGGPEQYF	TGTGCCAGCAGCTTAGCTAGCGGGATAGGGGGGCCCGAGCAGTACTTC
-	-	TRBV6-6	TRBJ2-3	16	CASSYPLVEGTDTQYF	TGTGCCAGCAGTTACCCCTTAGTAGAAGGCACAGATACGCAGTATTTT
-	-	TRBV10-2	TRBJ2-7	11	CASSESNEQYF	TGCGCCAGCAGTGAGTCTAACGAGCAGTACTTC
TRBD1	-	TRBV5-1	TRBJ1-2	14	CASSEQGTNYGYTF	TGCGCCAGCAGCGAACAGGGGACTAACTATGGCTACACCTTC
-	-	TRBV5-6	TRBJ2-6	17	CASSLGRGYFSGNVLTF	TGTGCCAGCAGCTTGGGCAGGGGTTATTTTTCGGGCAACGTCCTGACTTTC
-	-	TRBV4-1	TRBJ2-7	11	CASRSSAEQYF	TGCGCCAGCCGATCTTCGGCCGAGCAGTACTTC
TRBD2	-	TRBV7-6	TRBJ2-7	17	CASRPTSGGARMGEQYF	TGTGCCAGCAGACCAACAAGCGGGGGGGCGCGCATGGGAGAGCAGTACTTC
-	-	TRBV15	TRBJ1-1	15	CATSPYRGPNTEAFF	TGTGCCACCAGCCCATACCGGGGCCCGAACACTGAAGCTTTCTTT
-	-	TRBV5-1	TRBJ1-1	11	CASRDGTEAFF	TGCGCCAGCCGAGATGGGACTGAAGCTTTCTTT
-	-	TRBV27	TRBJ2-7	14	CASSFSRPSYEQYF	TGTGCCAGCAGTTTTTCCCGGCCCTCCTACGAGCAGTACTTC
-	once	TRBV27	TRBJ2-3	14	CASSFGRSTDTQYF	TGTGCCAGCAGTTTTGGACGGAGCACAGATACGCAGTATTTT
-	-	TRBV28	TRBJ2-1	13	CASSTNVDNEQFF	TGTGCCAGCAGTACAAATGTAGACAATGAGCAGTTCTTC
TRBD2	-	TRBV25-1	TRBJ2-5	17	CASSESALAEGQETQYF	TGTGCCAGCAGTGAATCAGCACTAGCGGAGGGACAAGAGACCCAGTACTTC
TRBD2	-	TRBV4-1	TRBJ2-7	13	CASSHGREYEQYF	TGCGCCAGCAGCCATGGGAGGGAGTACGAGCAGTACTTC
TRBD2	-	TRBV4-3	TRBJ2-7	14	CASSPGTSLPEQYF	TGCGCCAGCAGCCCCGGGACTAGCCTTCCCGAGCAGTACTTC
-	-	TRBV9	TRBJ1-3	16	CASRQTQGESGNTIYF	TGTGCCAGCAGACAGACCCAGGGCGAATCTGGAAACACCATATATTTT
-	-	TRBV5-6	TRBJ2-7	16	CASRPNDRYLAYEQYF	TGTGCCAGCAGACCTAATGACAGGTACCTTGCCTACGAGCAGTACTTC
-	once	TRBV28	TRBJ2-2	18	CASSLRLLGLENTGELFF	TGTGCCAGCAGTTTAAGACTGCTCGGGCTGGAAAACACCGGGGAGCTGTTTTTT
TRBD2	-	TRBV4-3	TRBJ2-1	14	CASSHGLADPYQFF	TGCGCCAGCAGCCACGGACTAGCGGACCCTTACCAGTTCTTC
-	-	TRBV12-5	TRBJ2-1	12	CASSEAGNEQFF	TGTGCTAGTTCAGAGGCGGGCAATGAGCAGTTCTTC
TRBD1	-	TRBV29-1	TRBJ2-7	13	CSVTGTGAYEQYF	TGCAGCGTCACCGGGACAGGGGCCTACGAGCAGTACTTC
-	once	TRBV14	TRBJ2-1	15	CASSPTAGPYNEQFF	TGTGCCAGCAGCCCAACGGCGGGACCCTACAATGAGCAGTTCTTC
TRBD1	-	TRBV4-1	TRBJ2-1	18	CASSHNRDRVFSVDEQFF	TGCGCCAGCAGCCACAACCGGGACAGGGTTTTTTCGGTGGATGAGCAGTTCTTC
-	few	TRBV4-1	TRBJ1-1	14	CASSLEGGRTEAFF	TGCGCCAGCAGCCTAGAGGGGGGTCGGACTGAAGCTTTCTTT
-	-	TRBV4-3	TRBJ1-2	16	CASSQDRGSSNYGYTF	TGCGCCAGCAGCCAAGATAGGGGTTCCTCTAACTATGGCTACACCTTC
-	-	TRBV10-1	TRBJ2-2	15	CASSESGQSTGELFF	TGCGCCAGCAGTGAGTCAGGGCAGAGCACCGGGGAGCTGTTTTTT
-	-	TRBV9	TRBJ1-1	14	CASSPSITYTEAFF	TGTGCCAGCAGCCCCTCAATTACCTACACTGAAGCTTTCTTT
-	-	TRBV28	TRBJ2-7	13	CATRVHRSYEQYF	TGTGCCACCCGGGTTCATCGGTCCTACGAGCAGTACTTC
TRBD2	-	TRBV4-2	TRBJ2-1	20	CASSQGLRGASGSSYNEQFF	TGTGCCAGCAGCCAAGGCCTACGCGGGGCTAGCGGGAGCTCCTACAATGAGCAGTTCTTC
-	once	TRBV5-1	TRBJ2-7	14	CASSLGTLAGEQYF	TGCGCCAGCAGCTTGGGTACGTTGGCGGGCGAGCAGTACTTC
-	-	TRBV7-9	TRBJ2-7	14	CASSSPDNSYEQYF	TGTGCCAGCAGCTCCCCGGACAACTCCTACGAGCAGTACTTC
TRBD1	-	TRBV7-8	TRBJ1-1	14	CASSSYRGDTEAFF	TGTGCCAGCAGCTCATACAGGGGAGACACTGAAGCTTTCTTT
-	-	TRBV4-2	TRBJ1-5	14	CASSPPKANQPQHF	TGTGCCAGCAGCCCCCCCAAGGCCAATCAGCCCCAGCATTTT
TRBD2	once	TRBV19	TRBJ2-3	19	CASSMGLAGPNVHTDTQYF	TGTGCCAGTAGTATGGGCCTAGCGGGCCCCAACGTACACACAGATACGCAGTATTTT
TRBD1	-	TRBV10-3	TRBJ2-1	12	CAISEVVGQAFF	TGTGCCATCAGTGAGGTGGTGGGACAGGCCTTCTTC
-	-	TRBV6-1	TRBJ1-5	14	CASSEGQGYQPQHF	TGTGCCAGCAGTGAGGGTCAGGGATATCAGCCCCAGCATTTT
-	-	TRBV18	TRBJ2-7	15	CASSPPFAGVYEQYF	TGTGCCAGCTCACCACCGTTCGCAGGGGTATACGAGCAGTACTTC
-	-	TRBV9	TRBJ2-7	15	CASSAQMAATYEQYF	TGTGCCAGCAGCGCACAAATGGCCGCGACCTACGAGCAGTACTTC
-	few	TRBV19	TRBJ2-5	13	CASSIDSEETQYF	TGTGCCAGTAGTATTGACAGCGAAGAGACCCAGTACTTC
TRBD1	-	TRBV29-1	TRBJ1-2	13	CSVVGQGTLGYTF	TGCAGCGTTGTGGGACAGGGCACTTTAGGCTACACCTTC